The 15 T cell receptor beta chains below were found in one sample sequenced in a study of blood T cell repertoires in COVID-19. Sequenced by immunoSEQ multiplex PCR; TCRdb stores in-frame clones only, minus some. The table shows some 260,000 clones, with just under 85% occurring only once. The sequenced sample consisted of peripheral blood. These receptors were obtained from an elderly man with acute or convalescent COVID-19.

This clone was counted a single time. The CDR3 is CASSYGGGEEKLFF. The CDR3 DNA sequence: TGTGCCAGCAGTTACGGTGGAGGAGAGGAAAAACTGTTTTTT. The genes are TRBV6-5 and TRBJ1-4; no firm D call. The CDR3 is made up of 14 amino acids. Trimming removed 2 bases from V and 8 bases from J, with 12 bases in between. The V gene's germline CDR1 is MNHEY and CDR2 SVGAGI.

The chain employs TRBV11-3 and TRBJ2-7; 7 bases match TRBD1. CDR1 and CDR2 from the germline V gene are SGHNT and YENEEA. V was pared by 6 bases and J by 5 bases, with 16 bases of the junction left unmatched. The CDR3 sequence is 16 residues long. As DNA, the CDR3 is TGTGCCAGCAGACCTATAACCGGGACAGCGGTCAACGAGCAGTACTTC. The encoded protein is CASRPITGTAVNEQYF.

The chain has TRBV2 and TRBJ2-7; tentative D call: TRBD2 (6 bases). This CDR3 comprises 14 residues. V lost 5 bases and J 0 bases, leaving 11 bases between the germline ends. Germline-derived CDR1 and CDR2 are SNHLY and FYNNEI. The CDR3 spells CASSWAGPSYEQYF. The CDR3 DNA follows: TGTGCCAGCAGTTGGGCGGGACCCTCCTACGAGCAGTACTTC.

The V gene is TRBV19, the J gene TRBJ1-4; the D is unclear. This CDR3 spans 13 amino acids. The V gene's germline CDR1 is LNHDA and CDR2 SQIVND (reference sequence). Trimming left V 6 bases short and J 1 base short, with 6 bases between. The CDR3 DNA is TGTGCCAGTAGCTTCCGAACTAATGAAAAACTGTTTTTT. Its protein is CASSFRTNEKLFF.

The gene calls are TRBV6-6 and TRBJ2-7, with a weak D call TRBD1 (6 bases). Germline V lookup: CDR1 MNHNY, CDR2 SVGAGI (reference sequence). With 8 bases removed from V and 5 bases from J, the gap between germline ends came to 19 bases. This CDR3 spans 14 amino acids. CDR3 DNA sequence: TGTGCCAGCCTTCAGGGGCGGGCCTCACACGAGCAGTACTTC. Encoded protein: CASLQGRASHEQYF.

The chain links TRBV5-1 to TRBJ2-6; tentatively, D is TRBD1 (6 bases). In germline, CDR1 is SGHRS, CDR2 YFSETQ. CDR3 length: 16 amino acids. With 0 bases removed from V and 4 bases from J, the gap between germline ends came to 11 bases. DNA for the CDR3: TGCGCCAGCAGCTTGGGGGGGCTGGCCGGGGCCAACGTCCTGACTTTC. Protein: CASSLGGLAGANVLTF.

This clone showed up just once. The V and J genes are TRBV24-1 and TRBJ2-1; 10 bases fit TRBD2. V shed 2 bases and J 8 bases; nucleotides not matched to a gene: 5. CDR3 length: 15 residues. Germline assignment: CDR1 KGHDR and CDR2 SFDVKD. The CDR3 DNA sequence: TGTGCCACCAGTGATTCAGCGGGAGGGCCCGATGAGCAGTTCTTC. It codes for CATSDSAGGPDEQFF.

The chain carries TRBV11-2 and TRBJ2-2; D may be TRBD1 (5 bases). CDR1 is SGHAT and CDR2 is FQNNGV in the germline V gene. The CDR3 spans 13 residues. Trimming pared 5 bases from V and 6 bases from J, leaving 10 bases between. The CDR3 DNA follows: TGTGCCAGCAGCCCTCAGGGCCCCGGGGAGCTGTTTTTT. Translating gives CASSPQGPGELFF.

The chain couples TRBV3-1 (or the pseudogene TRBV3-2) to TRBJ1-3, with 8 bases lining up with TRBD1. CDR3 length: 15 amino acids. V gave up 4 bases and J gave up 4 bases; unmatched junction bases: 6. CDR1 LGHDT and CDR2 YNNKEL come from the germline V gene (reference sequence). The CDR3 DNA sequence: TGTGCCAGCAGCCTGCCCAGGGGGCAAGGAAACACCATATATTTT. Translated, it gives CASSLPRGQGNTIYF.

This clone was seen only a few times. V usage is TRBV12-3 or TRBV12-4 and J usage is TRBJ1-5; 8 bases map to TRBD1. Trimming removed 5 bases from V and 6 bases from J; junction bases left unmatched: 0. This CDR3 has 12 residues. The CDR3 DNA reads TGTGCCAGCAGTGACAGGGGTCAGCCCCAGCATTTT. Its translation is CASSDRGQPQHF.

This chain links TRBV4-1 with TRBJ2-1; D is undetermined. Between the trimmed V and J ends, which lost 0 bases and 12 bases, there was a span of 12 bases. This CDR3 contains 13 residues. The germline V gene encodes CDR1 MGHRA and CDR2 YSYEKL. This chain's CDR3 is CASSQDWLNPQFF. CDR3 sequence (DNA): TGCGCCAGCAGCCAAGATTGGCTTAACCCGCAGTTCTTC.

This clone was detected only once. The chain recombines TRBV27 with TRBJ2-2; possibly TRBD2 for D (7 bases). The germline V gene has CDR1 MNHEY and CDR2 SMNVEV (reference sequence). CDR3 length: 13 residues. V dropped 4 bases and J dropped 14 bases, with 17 bases sitting between them. The CDR3 DNA is TGTGCCAGCAGTTCGAAGACCCGGGGGGCTCTGTTTTTT. Translated, it gives CASSSKTRGALFF.

This clone came up once. The chain uses TRBV4-1 and TRBJ2-7, with TRBD2 as a possible D gene (6 bases). The CDR3 spans 15 residues. Trimming removed 4 bases at V and 5 bases at J, with 18 bases between. The germline gives CDR1 MGHRA, CDR2 YSYEKL. CDR3 in amino acids: CASSLRLELRNEQYF. CDR3 in DNA: TGCGCCAGCAGCCTCCGACTAGAATTGAGGAACGAGCAGTACTTC.

For the CDR3, the DNA is TGTGCCAGCAGTGGGTTTACAGGGGGCGCGAACACTGAAGCTTTCTTT. Its translation: CASSGFTGGANTEAFF. The chain uses TRBV6-1 and TRBJ1-1; TRBD1 matches 9 bases. Looked up from germline, CDR1 is MNHNS and CDR2 is SASEGT. This CDR3 region has 16 residues. V was clipped by 4 bases and J by 1 base; unmatched bases: 7.

V gene TRBV13 combines with J gene TRBJ1-2, with D maybe TRBD1 (5 bases). Trimming removed 5 bases at V and 1 base at J, with 14 bases between. Germline CDR1 and CDR2: PRHDT and FYEKMQ (reference sequence). This CDR3 comprises 15 residues. The CDR3 DNA sequence: TGTGCCAGCAGCCTCTGGGGGAGGGTTAACTATGGCTACACCTTC. It specifies CASSLWGRVNYGYTF.